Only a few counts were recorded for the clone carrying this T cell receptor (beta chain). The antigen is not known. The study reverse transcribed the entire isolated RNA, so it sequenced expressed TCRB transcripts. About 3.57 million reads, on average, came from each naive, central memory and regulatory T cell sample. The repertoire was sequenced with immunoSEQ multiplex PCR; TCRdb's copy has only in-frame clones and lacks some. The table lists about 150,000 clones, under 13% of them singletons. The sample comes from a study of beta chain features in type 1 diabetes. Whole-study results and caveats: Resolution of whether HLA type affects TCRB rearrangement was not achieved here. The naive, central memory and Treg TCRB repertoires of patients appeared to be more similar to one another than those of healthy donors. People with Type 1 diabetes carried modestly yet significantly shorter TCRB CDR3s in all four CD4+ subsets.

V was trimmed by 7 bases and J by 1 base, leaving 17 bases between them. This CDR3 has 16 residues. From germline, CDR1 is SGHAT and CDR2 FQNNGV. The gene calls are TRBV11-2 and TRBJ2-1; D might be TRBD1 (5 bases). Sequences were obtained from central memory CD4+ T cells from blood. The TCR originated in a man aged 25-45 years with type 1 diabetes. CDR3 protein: CASNPWGSGSYNEQFF. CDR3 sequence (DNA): TGTGCCAGCAACCCCTGGGGCTCCGGATCCTACAATGAGCAGTTCTTC.